A single sample gave rise to the 9 T cell receptor beta chains below, sequenced in a study of T cells in Graves' hyperthyroidism and ophthalmopathy. Amplification yielded TCR beta CDR3 regions, with RNA transcripts as the source. With the HTBI primer set, the TCR CDR3 went through a first round of RT-PCR. MiXCR, applied by TCRdb to the multiplex PCR reads, yields one record per CDR3 protein. Seen here are some 360,000 distinct CDR3 sequences, about 15% observed once, and the top ten hold 11%. The sequencing sample was made of blood. Source of these receptors: a woman aged 60-70 years with Graves' hyperthyroidism.

At least ten counts were recorded for this clonotype. The chain links TRBV18 to TRBJ1-6, with D unclear. The V end was cut by 6 bases, the J end by 7 bases, with 13 bases between. The germline CDR1 and CDR2 sequences are KGHSH and LQKENI. This CDR3 is built from 14 residues. The CDR3 region is CASSEDTLNSPLHF. CDR3 in DNA: TGTGCCAGCTCGGAAGACACGTTAAATTCACCCCTCCACTTT.

This sequence joins TRBV20-1 and TRBJ2-3; the D gene could be TRBD1 or TRBD2 (5 bases each). The length of the CDR3 is 14 residues. V was clipped by 4 bases and J by 0 bases, with 11 bases between them. The V gene's germline CDR1 is DFQATT and CDR2 SNEGSKA (reference sequence). The chain's CDR3 is CSATRDVSTDTQYF. The CDR3 DNA follows: TGCAGTGCTACCCGGGACGTAAGCACAGATACGCAGTATTTT.

This clonotype was counted at least ten times. This clone may be a read error of a much larger clone one base away. V is TRBV11-3 and J is TRBJ2-7; 13 positions match TRBD2. Germline assignment: CDR1 SGHNT and CDR2 YENEEA. Trimming at V came to 5 bases and at J to 4 bases, leaving 2 bases not matched to a gene. CDR3 length: 14 amino acids. The CDR3: CASSQGLAGYEQYF. The CDR3 nucleotides read TGTGCCAGCAGCCAGGGACTAGCGGGGTACGAGCAGTACTTC. Looking up the rest from reference TRBV11-3 and TRBJ2-7 gives the full variable domain: EAGVVQSPRYKIIEKKQPVAFWCNPISGHNTLYWYLQNLGQGPELLIRYENEEAVDDSQLPKDRFSAERLKGVDSTLKIQPAELGDSAVYLCASSQGLAGYEQYFGPGTRLTVT.

This clonotype came up many times. The V gene is TRBV5-1, the J gene TRBJ2-1; 7 nucleotides line up with TRBD2. The germline CDR1 and CDR2 sequences are SGHRS and YFSETQ. V gave up 6 bases and J gave up 4 bases; unmatched junction bases: 4. The CDR3 is 13 residues long. The CDR3 loop reads CASKLAEYNEQFF. CDR3 coding DNA: TGCGCCAGCAAGCTAGCGGAATACAATGAGCAGTTCTTC.

This chain connects TRBV29-1 to TRBJ1-5; D may be TRBD1 (5 bases). CDR1 is SQVTM, CDR2 ANQGSEA, per germline. V lost 7 bases and J 1 base, leaving 11 bases between the germline ends. The CDR3 has 13 amino acids. Here the CDR3 DNA reads TGCAGCGCAGGAGGGGACAGCAATCAGCCCCAGCATTTT. This sequence encodes CSAGGDSNQPQHF.

The rearrangement links TRBV27 to TRBJ2-7; D call uncertain. The V end was cut by 5 bases, the J end by 5 bases, with 10 bases between. The length of the CDR3 is 12 residues. The germline V gene encodes CDR1 MNHEY and CDR2 SMNVEV (reference sequence). CDR3 DNA: TGTGCCAGCAGTATGGGCGCCCACGAGCAGTACTTC. It specifies CASSMGAHEQYF.

A few counts support this clonotype. V usage is TRBV5-1 and J usage is TRBJ1-2; 7 bases are shared with TRBD1. The germline gives CDR1 SGHRS, CDR2 YFSETQ. The V segment lost 3 bases and the J segment 7 bases; nucleotides outside the gene matches: 6. The CDR3 is 13 amino acids. CDR3 nucleotide sequence: TGCGCCAGCAGCTCCCCATCAGGGGGTGGCTACACCTTC. Translated, it gives CASSSPSGGGYTF.

This clonotype was detected only a few times. This rearrangement joins TRBV9 to TRBJ2-6; D unresolved. Germline-derived CDR1 and CDR2 are SGDLS and YYNGEE. Trimming shortened V by 3 bases and J by 2 bases, and 18 bases separated the two germline ends. CDR3 length equals 18 residues. The CDR3 region is CASSARRQIGAGANVLTF. CDR3 in DNA: TGTGCCAGCAGCGCCCGTCGCCAAATAGGAGCTGGGGCCAACGTCCTGACTTTC.

The table lists this clonotype with many counts. The chain carries TRBV7-8 and TRBJ2-1, with a tentative D call TRBD2 (5 bases). The CDR3 runs 15 residues. Germline V CDR1 and CDR2: SGHVS, FQNEAQ. The V end lost 3 bases, the J end lost 8 bases, and 17 bases lay between the germline ends. CDR3: CASSFGRPPKDEQFF. For the CDR3, the DNA is TGTGCCAGCAGCTTTGGGAGACCCCCTAAGGATGAGCAGTTCTTC. Full variable domain (remainder filled in from reference TRBV7-8 and TRBJ2-1): GAGVSQSPRYKVAKRGQDVALRCDPISGHVSLFWYQQALGQGPEFLTYFQNEAQLDKSGLPSDRFFAERPEGSVSTLKIQRTQQEDSAVYLCASSFGRPPKDEQFFGPGTRLTVL.